Here is one T cell receptor (beta chain) with its context. Its antigen is not identified. Terminally differentiated effector memory CD45RA+ cells were excluded by CCR7 positive selection of CD45RO-negative cells. This entry is derived from a study of shared clonotypes between healthy human individuals. Regarding the study as a whole: Among non-shared clonotypes, generation probabilities were lower than among those shared by all four donors. Among the subsets, naive ones generally showed larger estimated richness than memory ones.

In the original processing: In the immunoSEQ data, sequences were junction-only and lacked quality scores, so filtering differed. The assay was immunoSEQ multiplex PCR, and TCRdb's table has in-frame clones only and misses some. Clonal size and the V and J genes are those of that table, whereas D and trimming came from the DNA. Among 1.5 million to 2.5 million clones listed, just under 95% were seen once. The CDR3 length is 14 residues. V was clipped by 6 bases and J by 3 bases; unmatched bases: 5. Germline assignment: CDR1 MNHEY and CDR2 SMNVEV (reference sequence). This clonotype was obtained from a man aged 18 to 29 in good health. The chain joins TRBV27 to TRBJ2-3; 8 bases map to TRBD1. Sequencing was carried out using naive CD8+ T cells sorted from blood. CDR3 DNA: TGTGCCAGCAGGCAGGGGGCCGGGACAGATACGCAGTATTTT. Translated, it gives CASRQGAGTDTQYF.